Below, one T cell receptor (beta chain) is given with its context. The sample comes from a study of blood T cell repertoires in COVID-19. Germline trimming cut 4 bases from V and 3 bases from J; bases unmatched to any gene: 15. The germline V gene encodes CDR1 MNHNS and CDR2 SASEGT. The CDR3 is 18 residues long. Libraries were prepared by immunoSEQ multiplex PCR; TCRdb keeps only in-frame clonotypes and omits some of them. The sample lists fewer than 350,000 clones, about four fifths occurring once. This chain uses TRBV6-1 with TRBJ2-7; 10 nucleotides align to TRBD1. Material: peripheral blood. The receptor's source is a woman aged 60-70 years with active or convalescent COVID-19. The CDR3: CASSAQHHGTGVLYEQYF. CDR3 nucleotide sequence: TGTGCCAGCAGTGCTCAACACCACGGGACAGGGGTTCTCTACGAGCAGTACTTC.